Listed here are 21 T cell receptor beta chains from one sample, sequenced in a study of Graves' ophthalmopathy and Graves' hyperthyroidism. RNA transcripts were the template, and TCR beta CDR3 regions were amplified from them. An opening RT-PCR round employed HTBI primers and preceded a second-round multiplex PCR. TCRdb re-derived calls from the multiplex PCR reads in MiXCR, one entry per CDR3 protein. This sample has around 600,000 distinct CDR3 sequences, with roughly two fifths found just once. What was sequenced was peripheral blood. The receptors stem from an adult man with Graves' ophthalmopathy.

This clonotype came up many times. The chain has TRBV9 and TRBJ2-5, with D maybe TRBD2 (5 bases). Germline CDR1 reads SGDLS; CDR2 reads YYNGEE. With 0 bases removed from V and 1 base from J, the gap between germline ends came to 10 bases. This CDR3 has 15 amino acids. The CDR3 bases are TGTGCCAGCAGCGTAGCCTCGGGGATCCAAGAGACCCAGTACTTC. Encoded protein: CASSVASGIQETQYF. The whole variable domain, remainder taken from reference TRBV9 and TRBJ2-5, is DSGVTQTPKHLITATGQRVTLRCSPRSGDLSVYWYQQSLDQGLQFLIQYYNGEERAKGNILERFSAQQFPDLHSELNLSSLELGDSALYFCASSVASGIQETQYFGPGTRLLVL.

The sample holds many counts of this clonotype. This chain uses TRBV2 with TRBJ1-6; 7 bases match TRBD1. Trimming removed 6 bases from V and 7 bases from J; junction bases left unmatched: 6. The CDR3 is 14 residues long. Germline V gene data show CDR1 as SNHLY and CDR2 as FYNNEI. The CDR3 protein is CASRPGQLNSPLHF. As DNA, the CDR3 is TGTGCCAGCAGGCCGGGACAGCTAAATTCACCCCTCCACTTT.

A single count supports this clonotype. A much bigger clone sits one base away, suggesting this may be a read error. The CDR3 protein is CASRFGTGTYEQYF. DNA of the CDR3: TGTGCCAGCAGGTTCGGGACAGGGACCTACGAGCAGTACTTC. V gene TRBV6-5 combines with J gene TRBJ2-7; 9 bases map to TRBD1. Germline values: CDR1 MNHEY, CDR2 SVGAGI. This CDR3 spans 14 amino acids. V trimming: 6 bases; J trimming: 2 bases; junction bases outside the gene matches: 5.

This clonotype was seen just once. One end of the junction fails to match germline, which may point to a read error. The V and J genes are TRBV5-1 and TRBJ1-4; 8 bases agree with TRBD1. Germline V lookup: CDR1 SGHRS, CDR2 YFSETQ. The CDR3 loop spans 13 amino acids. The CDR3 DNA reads TGTGCCAGCAGCTCCTGGGGACGGGACAGGATAAAATTT. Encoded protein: CASSSWGRDRIKF.

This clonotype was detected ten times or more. In DNA, the CDR3 is TGTGCCAGCAGTTACCTGTCGACGGTGAACACTGAAGCTTTCTTT. It is translated as CASSYLSTVNTEAFF. The genes are TRBV6-5 and TRBJ1-1; D uncertain. This CDR3 is 15 amino acids long. The V end was cut by 2 bases, the J end by 0 bases, with 10 bases between. Germline values: CDR1 MNHEY, CDR2 SVGAGI.

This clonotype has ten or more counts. CDR3 sequence reads: CASSLAGDSIGGAFF. CDR3 sequence (DNA): TGTGCCAGCAGCTTAGCGGGGGACAGCATCGGAGGAGCTTTCTTT. The V gene is TRBV7-2, the J gene TRBJ1-1; 7 bases are a match to TRBD1. V lost 0 bases and J lost 10; bases outside the gene matches: 11. The germline CDR1 and CDR2 sequences are SGHTA and FQGNSA. This CDR3 is 15 amino acids long.

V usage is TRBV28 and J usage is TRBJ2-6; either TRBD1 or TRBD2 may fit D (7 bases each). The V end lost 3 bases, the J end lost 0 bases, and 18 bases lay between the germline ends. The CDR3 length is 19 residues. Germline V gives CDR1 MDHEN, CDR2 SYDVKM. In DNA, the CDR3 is TGTGCCAGCAGTTTTATTTCGACAGGGAGGGCCTCTGGGGCCAACGTCCTGACTTTC. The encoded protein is CASSFISTGRASGANVLTF. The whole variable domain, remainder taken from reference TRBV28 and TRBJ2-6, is DVKVTQSSRYLVKRTGEKVFLECVQDMDHENMFWYRQDPGLGLRLIYFSYDVKMKEKGDIPEGYSVSREKKERFSLILESASTNQTSMYLCASSFISTGRASGANVLTFGAGSRLTVL.

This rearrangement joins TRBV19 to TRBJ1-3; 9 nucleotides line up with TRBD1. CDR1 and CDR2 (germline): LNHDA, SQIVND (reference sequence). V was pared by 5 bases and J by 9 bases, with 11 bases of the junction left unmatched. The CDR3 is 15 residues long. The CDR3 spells CASSEGQGPGGTIYF. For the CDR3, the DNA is TGTGCCAGTAGTGAGGGACAGGGTCCCGGAGGCACCATATATTTT.

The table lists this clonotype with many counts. The CDR3 reads CASSDLRQGDQETQYF. DNA for the CDR3: TGTGCCAGCAGTGACTTGCGACAGGGGGACCAAGAGACCCAGTACTTC. The chain has TRBV25-1 and TRBJ2-5; 9 positions match TRBD1. J was trimmed by 0 bases and V by 3 bases; bases with no gene match: 5. CDR3 size: 16 residues. Germline V lookup: CDR1 MGHDK, CDR2 SYGVNS.

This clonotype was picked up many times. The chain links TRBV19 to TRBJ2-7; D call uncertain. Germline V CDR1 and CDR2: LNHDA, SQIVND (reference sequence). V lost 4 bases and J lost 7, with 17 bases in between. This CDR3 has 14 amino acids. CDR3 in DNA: TGTGCCAGTAGTACCCGTGGCAGTAGGGATGAGCAGTACTTC. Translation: CASSTRGSRDEQYF.

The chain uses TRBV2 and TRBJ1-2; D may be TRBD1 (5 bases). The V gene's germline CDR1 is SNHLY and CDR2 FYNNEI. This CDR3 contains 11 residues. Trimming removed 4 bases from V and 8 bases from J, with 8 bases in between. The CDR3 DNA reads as TGTGCCAGCAGTGCAGGGTTCGGCTACACCTTC. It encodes CASSAGFGYTF.

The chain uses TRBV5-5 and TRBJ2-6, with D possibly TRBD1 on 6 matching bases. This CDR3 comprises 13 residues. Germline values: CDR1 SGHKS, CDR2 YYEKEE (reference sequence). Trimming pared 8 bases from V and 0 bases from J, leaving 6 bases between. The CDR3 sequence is CARGASGANVLTF. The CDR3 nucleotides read TGTGCCAGGGGGGCCTCTGGGGCCAACGTCCTGACTTTC.

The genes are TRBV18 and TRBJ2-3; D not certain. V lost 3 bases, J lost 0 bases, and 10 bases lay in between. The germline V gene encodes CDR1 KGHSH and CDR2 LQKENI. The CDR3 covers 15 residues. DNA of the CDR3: TGTGCCAGCTCACCGGCCTACTCTAGCACAGATACGCAGTATTTT. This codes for CASSPAYSSTDTQYF.

The CDR3 region is CSAREETLGSYNYGYTF. The CDR3 DNA sequence: TGCAGTGCTAGAGAGGAGACACTGGGCTCTTATAACTATGGCTACACCTTC. V is TRBV20-1 and J is TRBJ1-2; unclear D gene. Germline loops: CDR1 DFQATT, CDR2 SNEGSKA (reference sequence). CDR3 length equals 17 residues. V shed 0 bases and J shed 1 base, with 18 bases lying between them.

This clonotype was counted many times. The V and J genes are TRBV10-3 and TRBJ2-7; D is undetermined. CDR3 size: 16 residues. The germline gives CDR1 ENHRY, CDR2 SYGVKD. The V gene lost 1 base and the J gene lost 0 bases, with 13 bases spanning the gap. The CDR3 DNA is TGTGCCATCAGTGAGTTGTCGGACCAAAACTCCTACGAGCAGTACTTC. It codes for CAISELSDQNSYEQYF.

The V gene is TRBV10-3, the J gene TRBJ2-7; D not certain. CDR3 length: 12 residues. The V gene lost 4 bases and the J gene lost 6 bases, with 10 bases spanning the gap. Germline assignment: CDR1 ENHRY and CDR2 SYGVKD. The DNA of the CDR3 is TGTGCCATCAGTGTGTCGGGTCGCGAGCAGTACTTC. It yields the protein CAISVSGREQYF.

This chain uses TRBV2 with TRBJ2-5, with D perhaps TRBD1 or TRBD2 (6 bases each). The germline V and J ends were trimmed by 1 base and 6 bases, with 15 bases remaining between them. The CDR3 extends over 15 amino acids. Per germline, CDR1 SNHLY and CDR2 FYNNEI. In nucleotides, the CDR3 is TGTGCCAGCAGTGAAGGGAGAGGGGGGTTTAAGACCCAGTACTTC. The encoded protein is CASSEGRGGFKTQYF.

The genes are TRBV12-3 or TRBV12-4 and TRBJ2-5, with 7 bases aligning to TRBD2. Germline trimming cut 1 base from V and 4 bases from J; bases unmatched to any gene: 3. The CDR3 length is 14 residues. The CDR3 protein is CASSLGEGPETQYF. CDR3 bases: TGTGCCAGCAGTTTAGGGGAGGGCCCAGAGACCCAGTACTTC.

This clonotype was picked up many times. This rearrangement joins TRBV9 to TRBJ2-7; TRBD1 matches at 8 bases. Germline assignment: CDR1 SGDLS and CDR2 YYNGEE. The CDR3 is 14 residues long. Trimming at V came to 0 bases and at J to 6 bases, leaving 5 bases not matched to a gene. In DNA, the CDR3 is TGTGCCAGCAGCGTAGCGGGACAGGCCACCGAGCAGTACTTC. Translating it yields CASSVAGQATEQYF.

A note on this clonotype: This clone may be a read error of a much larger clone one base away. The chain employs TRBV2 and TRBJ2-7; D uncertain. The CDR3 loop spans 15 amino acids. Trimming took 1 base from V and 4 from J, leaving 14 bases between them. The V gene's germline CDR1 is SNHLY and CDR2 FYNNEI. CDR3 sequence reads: CASSEGLTIKYEQYF. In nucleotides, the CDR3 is TGTGCCAGCAGTGAAGGCCTAACGATAAAATACGAGCAGTACTTC.

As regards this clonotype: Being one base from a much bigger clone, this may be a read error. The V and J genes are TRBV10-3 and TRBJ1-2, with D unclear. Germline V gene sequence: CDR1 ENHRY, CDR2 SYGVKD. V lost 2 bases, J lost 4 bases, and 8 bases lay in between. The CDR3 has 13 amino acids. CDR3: CAISEIQSYGYTF. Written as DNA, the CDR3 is TGTGCCATCAGTGAGATACAGAGCTATGGCTACACCTTC.